This T cell receptor beta chain was found in a study of human T cells and chemical hapten exposure. Study-wide context: Scalp application of diphenylcyclopropenone was performed weekly in patients across the entire roughly 23-week study.

This clonotype turned up a few times. V lost 8 bases and J 3 bases, leaving 6 bases between the germline ends. CDR1 and CDR2 (germline): SQVTM, ANQGSEA. This CDR3 has 10 residues. Regarding time point: patch test 3, about 24 weeks after DPC sensitization. As for treatment: therapeutic diphenylcyclopropenone sensitization with weekly scalp DPC. TCRdb processed the RACE reads anew with MiXCR; each CDR3 protein has one entry. The sample lists around 150,000 distinct CDR3 sequences, roughly 25% occurring once. V gene TRBV29-1 combines with J gene TRBJ2-3; no clear D. This clonotype originated in a woman younger than 35 with alopecia areata. Some clones in this sample may be carry-over from other donors' samples. Sample: whole blood, taken in connection with sensitization to the hapten diphenylcyclopropenone (DPC). The CDR3 nucleotides are TGCAGCTCGCTAACAGATACGCAGTATTTT. It encodes CSSLTDTQYF.